The subject of this entry is one T cell receptor beta chain. The antigen is unknown. These data belong to a study of response to subunit inactivated influenza vaccine. TCRdb re-called the RT-PCR reads through MiXCR, storing one row per CDR3 protein. The top ten hold approximately 14% of the sample, which has fewer than 700,000 distinct CDR3 sequences, over 10% seen once. Study-wide points: The authors proposed limited new T cell recruitment per seasonal influenza vaccination.

CDR3 size: 14 residues. V was trimmed by 7 bases and J by 7 bases, leaving 14 bases between them. This material consisted of PBMCs from blood, taken about 6 weeks after vaccination. The TCR originated in a man aged 45-60 years who received an inactivated influenza vaccine. This chain links TRBV12-3 or TRBV12-4 with TRBJ1-6; D may be TRBD1 (5 bases). The DNA of the CDR3 is TGTGCCAGCACCTGGGGGGACCAAAATTCACCCCTCCACTTT. This sequence encodes CASTWGDQNSPLHF.